Presented here are 15 T cell receptor beta chains from one specimen sequenced in a study of OX40 agonist ivuxolimab in advanced cancers. Libraries were prepared by immunoSEQ multiplex PCR; TCRdb keeps only in-frame clonotypes and omits some of them. The sample includes fewer than 45,000 clones, around three quarters of them seen just once. Here the sequenced sample was CD4+ or CD8+ T cells sorted from blood, taken in a trial of the OX40 agonist ivuxolimab. These receptors were obtained from an adult with an advanced solid tumor such as melanoma, head and neck, liver or kidney cancer.

The chain recombines TRBV9 with TRBJ2-1; possible D gene TRBD2, 6 bases. Trimming pared 3 bases from V and 1 base from J, leaving 11 bases between. This CDR3 is 15 amino acids long. Germline V gene lookup returns CDR1 SGDLS and CDR2 YYNGEE. CDR3 sequence: CASSERGSSYNEQFF. The CDR3 DNA is TGTGCCAGCAGCGAACGGGGGAGTTCCTACAATGAGCAGTTCTTC.

V usage is TRBV2 and J usage is TRBJ2-6, with D tentatively TRBD1 (5 bases). CDR1 SNHLY and CDR2 FYNNEI come from the germline V gene. CDR3 length: 15 amino acids. Trimming removed 5 bases from V and 0 bases from J, with 8 bases in between. The CDR3 protein is CASSRQTSGANVLTF. The CDR3 nucleotides read TGTGCCAGCAGTAGACAGACCTCTGGGGCCAACGTCCTGACTTTC.

This sequence joins TRBV5-1 and TRBJ2-5; TRBD1 matches 8 bases. The CDR3 sequence is 14 residues long. The trim removed 4 bases at V and 3 bases at J, leaving 5 bases unmatched. Germline V gene sequence: CDR1 SGHRS, CDR2 YFSETQ. The CDR3: CASSTGTGKETQYF. In DNA form, the CDR3 reads TGCGCCAGCAGCACCGGGACAGGTAAAGAGACCCAGTACTTC.

The J gene is TRBJ2-1, the V gene TRBV6-4; D may be TRBD1 (6 bases). The germline CDR1 and CDR2 sequences are MRHNA and SNTAGT. CDR3 length: 13 residues. V lost 8 bases to trimming and J lost 2 bases, with 10 bases between them. This CDR3 reads CASSAGAYNEQFF. As DNA, the CDR3 is TGTGCCAGCTCGGCAGGGGCCTACAATGAGCAGTTCTTC.

CDR3: CASREGSYSNQPQHF. The DNA for the CDR3 is TGTGCCAGTAGAGAGGGCAGCTATAGCAATCAGCCCCAGCATTTT. The rearrangement joins TRBV19 to TRBJ1-5; unclear D gene. V lost 6 bases and J 0 bases, leaving 12 bases between the germline ends. CDR3 size: 15 residues. Germline CDR1 LNHDA, CDR2 SQIVND (reference sequence).

J is TRBJ2-6 and V is TRBV4-1, with 13 bases that match TRBD2. CDR3 size: 19 residues. Germline V gene lookup returns CDR1 MGHRA and CDR2 YSYEKL. The ends lost 2 bases at V and 0 bases at J; junction bases unmatched: 4. This CDR3 reads CASSQRLAGGFSGANVLTF. The CDR3 DNA is TGCGCCAGCAGCCAAAGACTAGCGGGGGGCTTCTCTGGGGCCAACGTCCTGACTTTC.

The rearrangement links TRBV6-6 to TRBJ2-1; D not resolved. Germline CDR1 MNHNY, CDR2 SVGAGI (reference sequence). The CDR3 is 14 residues long. Trimming cost V 4 bases and J 6 bases, with 13 bases left between them. Here the CDR3 reads CASSSTRAGNEQFF. DNA for the CDR3: TGTGCCAGCAGTTCCACCCGGGCTGGCAATGAGCAGTTCTTC.

There are many counts of this clone. V usage is TRBV6-5 and J usage is TRBJ1-2; D is unclear. Germline V CDR1 and CDR2: MNHEY, SVGAGI. The V end was cut by 2 bases, the J end by 3 bases, with 7 bases between. This CDR3 spans 13 amino acids. CDR3 amino acids: CASSYNGDYGYTF. The CDR3 DNA sequence: TGTGCCAGCAGTTACAACGGTGACTATGGCTACACCTTC.

The genes are TRBV21-1 and TRBJ2-1. TRBV21-1 is designated a pseudogene. This CDR3 has 15 residues. The CDR3 DNA is TGTGCCAGCAGCGGCGGGACACTCTCCTACAATGAGCAGTTCTTC. Translating gives CASSGGTLSYNEQFF.

The rearrangement links TRBV30 to TRBJ2-6, with D unclear. The length of the CDR3 is 13 residues. The germline V gene encodes CDR1 GTSNPN and CDR2 SVGIG (reference sequence). The V end lost 6 bases, the J end lost 3 bases, and 9 bases lay between the germline ends. The chain's CDR3 is CACPSSGANVLTF. The CDR3 nucleotides are TGTGCCTGTCCTTCGAGTGGGGCCAACGTCCTGACTTTC.

The chain joins TRBV30 to TRBJ2-3; a possible D gene is TRBD2 (5 bases). This CDR3 region has 12 residues. The V and J ends lost 5 bases and 2 bases respectively, with 8 bases between them. Germline V gives CDR1 GTSNPN, CDR2 SVGIG (reference sequence). In DNA, the CDR3 is TGTGCCTGGGGCCGGGACACAGATACGCAGTATTTT. It specifies CAWGRDTDTQYF.

This chain connects TRBV7-7 to TRBJ1-3; D gene unclear. V gave up 8 bases and J gave up 4 bases, with 12 bases separating them. CDR1 and CDR2 from the germline V gene are SSHAT and FNYEAQ (reference sequence). This CDR3 has 13 amino acids. DNA for the CDR3: TGTGCCAGCGGAGAGGGTCCCGGAAACACCATATATTTT. Translated, it gives CASGEGPGNTIYF.

The rearrangement joins TRBV6-1 to TRBJ1-4, with D tentatively TRBD1 (5 bases). The CDR3 extends over 15 amino acids. The V end lost 0 bases, the J end lost 4 bases, and 9 bases lay between the germline ends. Germline loops: CDR1 MNHNS, CDR2 SASEGT. The CDR3 spells CASSEAGRLNEKLFF. The CDR3 bases are TGTGCCAGCAGTGAAGCGGGGCGGCTTAATGAAAAACTGTTTTTT.

This clone has just a few counts. This chain uses TRBV5-6 with TRBJ2-3; D is perhaps TRBD1 or TRBD2 (5 bases each). The germline CDR1 and CDR2 sequences are SGHDT and YYEEEE. The CDR3 loop spans 14 amino acids. Deletions cut 1 base from V and 6 bases from J, with 12 bases between. In nucleotides, the CDR3 is TGTGCCAGCAGCTTGTCAGGGAGAGCGGATACGCAGTATTTT. Residues: CASSLSGRADTQYF.

The genes are TRBV2 and TRBJ1-6, with 10 bases matching TRBD1. The trim removed 4 bases at V and 7 bases at J, leaving 1 base unmatched. CDR3 length equals 14 residues. CDR1 and CDR2 (germline): SNHLY, FYNNEI. The CDR3 spells CASSGGQGNSPLHF. CDR3 bases: TGTGCCAGCAGTGGGGGACAGGGGAATTCACCCCTCCACTTT.